Each of the 14 T cell receptor beta chains below was sequenced from the same sample in a study of early T cells in non-severe SARS-CoV-2 infection. MiXCR was run by TCRdb on the 5' RACE reads, yielding one entry per CDR3 protein. The sample has about 98,000 distinct CDR3 sequences; around 10% are singletons. Sequenced material: whole blood. Source of these receptors: an adult who was a healthcare worker with PCR-confirmed SARS-CoV-2 infection or an uninfected control (not recorded which).

This clonotype was seen many times. The genes are TRBV10-2 and TRBJ1-5, with D tentatively TRBD1 (5 bases). The CDR3 sequence is 15 residues long. V lost 1 base and J 2 bases, leaving 9 bases between the germline ends. Germline V gene sequence: CDR1 WSHSY, CDR2 SAAADI. The chain's CDR3 is CASSEWGSGNQPQHF. The CDR3 region has the DNA TGCGCCAGCAGTGAGTGGGGGTCGGGCAATCAGCCCCAGCATTTT.

The chain couples TRBV9 to TRBJ2-1; D perhaps matches TRBD2 (5 bases). Trimming shortened V by 2 bases and J by 0 bases, and 9 bases separated the two germline ends. Germline V gives CDR1 SGDLS, CDR2 YYNGEE. This CDR3 comprises 15 residues. For the CDR3, the DNA is TGTGCCAGCAGCGTTAATGCGGGCTCCTACAATGAGCAGTTCTTC. Protein: CASSVNAGSYNEQFF.

This clonotype came up a few times. The rearrangement uses TRBV9 and TRBJ2-7; a weak D match, TRBD2 (6 bases). The CDR3 has 16 amino acids. V was clipped by 4 bases and J by 1 base, with 18 bases between them. The germline V gene encodes CDR1 SGDLS and CDR2 YYNGEE. The CDR3 region has the DNA TGTGCCAGCAGCCCTTGGGGCGGAGGGGATTCCTACGAGCAGTACTTC. Translated: CASSPWGGGDSYEQYF.

The rearrangement links TRBV6-5 to TRBJ2-7; 10 nucleotides match TRBD1. V lost 3 bases to trimming and J lost 6 bases; unmatched junction nucleotides: 8. The CDR3 covers 15 residues. Germline V CDR1 and CDR2: MNHEY, SVGAGI. The CDR3 DNA reads as TGTGCCAGCAGTTATGCCGGGGACAGGGGAGGCGAGCAGTACTTC. Translated, it gives CASSYAGDRGGEQYF.

J is TRBJ2-5 and V is TRBV28, with 11 bases aligning to TRBD2. J was trimmed by 5 bases and V by 4 bases; bases with no gene match: 3. This CDR3 contains 14 residues. Germline V lookup: CDR1 MDHEN, CDR2 SYDVKM. CDR3 residues: CASSSRTSGETQYF. CDR3 in DNA: TGTGCCAGCAGTTCCCGGACTAGCGGGGAGACCCAGTACTTC.

This clonotype was detected many times. This chain connects TRBV18 to TRBJ1-2; D not certain. CDR1 KGHSH and CDR2 LQKENI come from the germline V gene. The CDR3 contains 12 residues. Trimming removed 4 bases from V and 6 bases from J, with 9 bases in between. CDR3 nucleotides: TGTGCCAGCTCACTGGGTACGAATGGCTACACCTTC. Its translation is CASSLGTNGYTF.

This CDR3 reads CASSAGHQNTEAFF. The DNA for the CDR3 is TGCGCCAGCAGCGCGGGACACCAGAACACTGAAGCTTTCTTT. The V gene is TRBV5-1, the J gene TRBJ1-1, with TRBD1 as a possible D gene (6 bases). V lost 4 bases, J lost 1 base, and 11 bases lay in between. The CDR3 is 14 amino acids. The germline CDR1 and CDR2 sequences are SGHRS and YFSETQ.

This clonotype was counted only a few times. The rearrangement joins TRBV12-5 to TRBJ1-1; tentative D call: TRBD1 (5 bases). The V end was cut by 5 bases, the J end by 1 base, with 23 bases between. The CDR3 is 18 residues long. Germline V gene data show CDR1 as LGHNT and CDR2 as FRNRAP. The CDR3 protein is CASGPHRGAAIKNTEAFF. CDR3 nucleotides: TGTGCTAGTGGTCCCCACCGAGGGGCAGCTATTAAGAACACTGAAGCTTTCTTT.

The chain combines TRBV25-1 with TRBJ1-1; weak D call: TRBD1 (5 bases). The germline V gene has CDR1 MGHDK and CDR2 SYGVNS. This CDR3 comprises 16 residues. V was clipped by 0 bases and J by 4 bases, with 15 bases between them. The chain's CDR3 is CASSEYPGRGGTEAFF. For the CDR3, the DNA is TGTGCCAGCAGTGAATACCCGGGGAGGGGAGGCACTGAAGCTTTCTTT.

Many counts were recorded for this clonotype. This chain links TRBV28 with TRBJ1-2; the match to TRBD1 covers 9 bases. The trim removed 5 bases at V and 7 bases at J, leaving 5 bases unmatched. CDR3 length equals 13 residues. Germline values: CDR1 MDHEN, CDR2 SYDVKM. CDR3 in DNA: TGTGCCAGCAGTCTAACAGGGGGCTCTGGCTACACCTTC. Amino acids: CASSLTGGSGYTF.

This clonotype was counted at least ten times. The chain uses TRBV10-3 and TRBJ1-5; 8 bases map to TRBD1. Germline trimming cut 5 bases from V and 3 bases from J; bases unmatched to any gene: 6. The CDR3 covers 15 residues. Germline CDR1 and CDR2: ENHRY and SYGVKD. CDR3 sequence (DNA): TGTGCCATCAGTTCTGGACAGGGCACCAATCAGCCCCAGCATTTT. It encodes CAISSGQGTNQPQHF.

This clonotype was counted between two and nine times. The chain has TRBV7-8 and TRBJ1-6, with 8 bases aligning to TRBD1. After removal of 3 bases from V and 5 bases from J, the junction contained 12 bases not matched to a gene. Germline assignment: CDR1 SGHVS and CDR2 FQNEAQ. This CDR3 is built from 18 residues. CDR3 nucleotides: TGTGCCAGCAGCTTGGGAACAGGGGGAAGTAGGGATAATTCACCCCTCCACTTT. Its translation is CASSLGTGGSRDNSPLHF.

This clonotype was seen at least ten times. CDR3 amino acids: CATSRGFPSRGRRNTEAFF. In DNA form, the CDR3 reads TGTGCCACCAGCAGAGGCTTTCCCTCCAGGGGCAGGAGGAACACTGAAGCTTTCTTT. The chain carries TRBV15 and TRBJ1-1; D is possibly TRBD1 (6 bases). Germline CDR1 LNHNV, CDR2 YYDKDF (reference sequence). Trimming stripped 1 base from V and 1 base from J, with 22 bases between. The CDR3 spans 19 residues.

This clonotype has a handful of counts. The V and J genes are TRBV7-9 and TRBJ2-3; D is unresolved. The CDR3 contains 15 residues. V was cut by 1 base and J by 0 bases, with 8 bases left in between. CDR1 is SEHNR and CDR2 is FQNEAQ in the germline V gene (reference sequence). The CDR3 DNA is TGTGCCAGCAGCTTAGGGGCAACTAGCACAGATACGCAGTATTTT. This sequence encodes CASSLGATSTDTQYF.